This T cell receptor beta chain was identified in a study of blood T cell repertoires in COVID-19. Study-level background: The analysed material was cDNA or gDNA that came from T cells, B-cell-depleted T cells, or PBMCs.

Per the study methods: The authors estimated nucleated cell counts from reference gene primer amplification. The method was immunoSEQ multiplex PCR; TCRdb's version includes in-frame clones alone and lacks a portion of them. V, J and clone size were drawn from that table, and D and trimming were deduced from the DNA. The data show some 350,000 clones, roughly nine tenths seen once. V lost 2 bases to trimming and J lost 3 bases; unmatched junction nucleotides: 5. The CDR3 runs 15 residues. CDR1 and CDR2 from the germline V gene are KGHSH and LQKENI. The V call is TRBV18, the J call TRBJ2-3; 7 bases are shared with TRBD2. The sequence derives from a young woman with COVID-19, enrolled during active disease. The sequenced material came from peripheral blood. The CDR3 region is CASSPGRERTDTQYF. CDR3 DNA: TGTGCCAGCTCACCAGGGCGGGAGAGGACAGATACGCAGTATTTT.